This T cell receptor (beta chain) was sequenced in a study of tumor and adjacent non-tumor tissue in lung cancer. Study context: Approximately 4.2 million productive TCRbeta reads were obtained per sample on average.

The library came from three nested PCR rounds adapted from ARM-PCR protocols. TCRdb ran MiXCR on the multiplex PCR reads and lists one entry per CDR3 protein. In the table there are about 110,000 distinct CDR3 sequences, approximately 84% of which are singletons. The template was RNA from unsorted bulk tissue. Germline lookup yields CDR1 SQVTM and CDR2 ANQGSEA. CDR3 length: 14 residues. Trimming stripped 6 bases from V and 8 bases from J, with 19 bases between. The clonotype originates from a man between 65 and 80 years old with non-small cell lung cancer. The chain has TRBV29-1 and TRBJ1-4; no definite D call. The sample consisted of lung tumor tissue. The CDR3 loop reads CSVLGPQHGEKLFF. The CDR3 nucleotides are TGCAGCGTCCTAGGCCCACAGCACGGCGAAAAACTGTTTTTT. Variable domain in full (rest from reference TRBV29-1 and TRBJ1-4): SAVISQKPSRDICQRGTSLTIQCQVDSQVTMMFWYRQQPGQSLTLIATANQGSEATYESGFVIDKFPISRPNLTFSTLTVSNMSPEDSSIYLCSVLGPQHGEKLFFGSGTQLSVL.